The 9 T cell receptor beta chains reported below all come from one sample, sequenced in a study of CD8 T cells in ankylosing spondylitis. TCRdb reprocessed the 5' RACE reads via MiXCR and lists one record per CDR3 protein. The sample records roughly 240,000 distinct CDR3 sequences, approximately 7.6% being singletons. The sample was blood, either unsorted or a sorted T cell fraction (not recorded which). The source of these receptors is a female donor with ankylosing spondylitis or in good health (not recorded which).

This clonotype came up many times. This chain links TRBV5-1 with TRBJ2-6; either TRBD1 or TRBD2 may supply D (5 bases each). CDR1 is SGHRS and CDR2 is YFSETQ in the germline V gene. The length of the CDR3 is 16 residues. V was pared by 0 bases and J by 7 bases, with 14 bases between. CDR3 amino acids: CASSLGDGRAANVLTF. CDR3 nucleotides: TGCGCCAGCAGCTTGGGGGACGGACGGGCAGCCAACGTCCTGACTTTC.

This clonotype was observed many times. The genes are TRBV20-1 and TRBJ2-7, with unresolved D. From germline, CDR1 is DFQATT and CDR2 SNEGSKA (reference sequence). V was pared by 0 bases and J by 6 bases, with 3 bases between. CDR3 size: 10 residues. CDR3 loop: CSAREGEQYF. CDR3 bases: TGCAGTGCTAGAGAAGGCGAGCAGTACTTC.

In this sample, this clonotype turned up a few times. The J gene is TRBJ1-1, the V gene TRBV7-2, with D maybe TRBD1 (5 bases). The CDR3 is made up of 13 amino acids. Trimming pared 11 bases from V and 7 bases from J, leaving 20 bases between. Germline CDR1 is SGHTA and CDR2 is FQGNSA. CDR3 protein: CAGDRGVPYEAFF. The CDR3 coding sequence is TGTGCCGGAGACCGGGGGGTACCTTATGAAGCTTTCTTT.

In its sample, this clonotype was seen many times. The chain recombines TRBV12-3 or TRBV12-4 with TRBJ1-3; possibly TRBD1 for D (5 bases). The V gene lost 2 bases and the J gene lost 1 base, with 12 bases spanning the gap. This CDR3 has 16 amino acids. CDR3 amino acids: CASSLRSGSSGNTIYF. DNA of the CDR3: TGTGCCAGCAGTTTACGCTCAGGGTCGTCTGGAAACACCATATATTTT.

This clonotype was seen a single time. The chain has TRBV14 and TRBJ2-1; possibly TRBD2 for D (6 bases). The CDR3 sequence is 17 residues long. Germline V gene data show CDR1 as SGHDN and CDR2 as FVKESK. The ends were cut back, 2 bases at V and 4 bases at J, with 18 bases in the middle. CDR3 region: CASSQSSTRGRYNEQFF. CDR3 nucleotide sequence: TGTGCCAGCAGCCAATCCTCGACTAGGGGCAGGTACAATGAGCAGTTCTTC. Using reference TRBV14 and TRBJ2-1 for the parts outside the CDR3, the full variable domain is EAGVTQFPSHSVIEKGQTVTLRCDPISGHDNLYWYRRVMGKEIKFLLHFVKESKQDESGMPNNRFLAERTGGTYSTLKVQPAELEDSGVYFCASSQSSTRGRYNEQFFGPGTRLTVL.

This clonotype showed up many times. V gene TRBV12-3 or TRBV12-4 combines with J gene TRBJ2-2; no definite D call. CDR3 length equals 15 residues. Trimming pared 2 bases from V and 1 base from J, leaving 8 bases between. The CDR3 region is CASSLLGGNTGELFF. The CDR3 nucleotides are TGTGCCAGCAGTTTATTAGGTGGGAACACCGGGGAGCTGTTTTTT.

The table lists this clonotype with many counts. V gene TRBV7-9 combines with J gene TRBJ1-2, with D hard to call. CDR1 and CDR2 (germline): SEHNR, FQNEAQ (reference sequence). Trimming pared 2 bases from V and 5 bases from J, leaving 9 bases between. The CDR3 loop spans 13 amino acids. The CDR3, as DNA: TGTGCCAGCAGCTTAAGTGTCGGTTATGGCTACACCTTC. It yields the protein CASSLSVGYGYTF.

In its sample, this clonotype was seen many times. The V gene is TRBV20-1, the J gene TRBJ1-5; D call uncertain. Germline V gene sequence: CDR1 DFQATT, CDR2 SNEGSKA (reference sequence). The CDR3 is 14 residues long. The ends were cut back, 5 bases at V and 2 bases at J, with 13 bases in the middle. The CDR3, as DNA: TGCAGTGCTCAGGTTGGCCCTGGCAATCAGCCCCAGCATTTT. Its protein product is CSAQVGPGNQPQHF.

This clonotype was counted a few times. The gene calls are TRBV5-1 and TRBJ2-3; tentatively, D is TRBD2 (6 bases). CDR3 length: 15 residues. CDR1 and CDR2 from the germline V gene are SGHRS and YFSETQ. The germline V and J ends were trimmed by 5 bases and 2 bases, with 15 bases remaining between them. The CDR3 here is CASRTPSALTDTQYF. For the CDR3, the DNA is TGCGCCAGCAGGACTCCTAGCGCCCTCACAGATACGCAGTATTTT.